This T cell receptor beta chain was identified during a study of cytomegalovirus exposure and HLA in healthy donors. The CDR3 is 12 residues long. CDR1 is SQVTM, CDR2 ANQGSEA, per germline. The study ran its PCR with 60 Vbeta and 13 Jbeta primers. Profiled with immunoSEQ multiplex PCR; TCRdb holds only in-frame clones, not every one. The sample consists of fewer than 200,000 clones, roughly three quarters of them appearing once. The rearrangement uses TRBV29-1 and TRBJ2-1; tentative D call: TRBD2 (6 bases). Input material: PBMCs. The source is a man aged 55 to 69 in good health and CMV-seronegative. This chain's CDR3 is CEETRGSNEQFF. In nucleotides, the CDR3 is TGCGAGGAAACCCGGGGGTCGAATGAGCAGTTCTTC.